This TCR beta chain stems from a study of PD-L1 blockade in urothelial cancer. Study context: Per blood sample, T cells had a median of around 140,000. Study results and limitations: Durable-benefit patients expanded tumor-associated blood clones more at 3 weeks.

V was shortened by 5 bases and J by 6 bases, with 19 bases between the two germline ends. This CDR3 region has 16 residues. Germline V lookup: CDR1 SGHVS, CDR2 FQNEAQ. Assay used: immunoSEQ multiplex PCR; TCRdb lists only in-frame clones, some missing. This sample has about 43,000 clones, with 88% found just once. Each patient contributed between 1 and 8 total time points of blood mononuclear cells, pretreatment and during treatment. Comment on this clone: Its antigen is undetermined.

The specimen comprised PBMCs, sampled around atezolizumab (anti-PD-L1) treatment. The sequence was collected from a woman aged 60 to 75 with urothelial cancer. This chain connects TRBV7-8 to TRBJ1-4, with D unclear. The CDR3 nucleotides are TGTGCCAGCAGCCCCTACCCGGCGGCACGTTATGAAAAACTGTTTTTT. Translated, it gives CASSPYPAARYEKLFF.